The present T cell receptor beta chain was sequenced within a study of Graves' ophthalmopathy and Graves' hyperthyroidism. Study as a whole: Specimen type is peripheral blood, obtained at initial diagnosis before any treatment.

The sequenced template was RNA, covering the TCR beta CDR3 region. In the first round, RT-PCR was carried out with HTBI primers, and a multiplex PCR formed the second round. Using its own MiXCR run on the multiplex PCR reads, TCRdb lists one record per CDR3 protein. Here the sample spans around 600,000 distinct CDR3 sequences, about 40% being singletons. Looked up from germline, CDR1 is SNHLY and CDR2 is FYNNEI. The CDR3 is 17 residues long. The V segment lost 5 bases and the J segment 0 bases; nucleotides outside the gene matches: 7. At least ten counts were recorded for this clonotype. Disease in donors with ophthalmopathy had moderate-to-severe activity, CAS ≥3, NOSPECS ≥4 and under 3 months' duration.

Source material: peripheral blood. The chain has TRBV2 and TRBJ2-2, with 9 nucleotides matching TRBD1. The receptor comes from an adult man with Graves' ophthalmopathy. In nucleotides, the CDR3 is TGTGCCAGCAGTCAACAGGGGGCGTTCGCGAACACCGGGGAGCTGTTTTTT. It codes for CASSQQGAFANTGELFF.